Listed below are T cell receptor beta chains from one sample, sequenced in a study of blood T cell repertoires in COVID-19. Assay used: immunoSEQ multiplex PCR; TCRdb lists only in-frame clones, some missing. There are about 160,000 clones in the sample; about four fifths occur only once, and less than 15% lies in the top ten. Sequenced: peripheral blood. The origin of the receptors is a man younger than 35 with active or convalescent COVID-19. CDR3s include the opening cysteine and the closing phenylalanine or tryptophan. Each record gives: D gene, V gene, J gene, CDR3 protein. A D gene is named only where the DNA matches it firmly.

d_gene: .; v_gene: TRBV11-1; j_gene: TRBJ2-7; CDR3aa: CASSLLAGTYEQYF
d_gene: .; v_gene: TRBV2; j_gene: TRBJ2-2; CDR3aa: CASRTDTGELFF
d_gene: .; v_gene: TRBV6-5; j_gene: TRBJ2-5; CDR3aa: CASTGGDSQETQYF
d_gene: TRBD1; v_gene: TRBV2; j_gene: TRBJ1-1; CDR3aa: CASSFTGQGNTEAFF
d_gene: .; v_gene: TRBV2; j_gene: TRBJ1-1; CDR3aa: CASRDNQNTEAFF
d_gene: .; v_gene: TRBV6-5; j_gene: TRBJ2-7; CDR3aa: CASRASLGIYEQYF
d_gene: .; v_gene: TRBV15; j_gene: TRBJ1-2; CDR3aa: CATSRSTGTLYGYTF
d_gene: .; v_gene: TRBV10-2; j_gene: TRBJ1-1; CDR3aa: CASSRGQNTEAFF
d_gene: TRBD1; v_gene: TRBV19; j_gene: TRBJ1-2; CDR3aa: CASSMRRQGAIYGYTF
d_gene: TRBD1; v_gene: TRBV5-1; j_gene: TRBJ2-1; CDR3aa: CASSPGTGTYNEQFF
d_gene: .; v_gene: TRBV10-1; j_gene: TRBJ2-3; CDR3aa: CASSESKPGSTDTQYF
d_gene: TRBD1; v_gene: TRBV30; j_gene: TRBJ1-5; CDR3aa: CAWMRTGGNQPQHF
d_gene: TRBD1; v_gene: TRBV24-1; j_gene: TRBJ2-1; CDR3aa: CATSDSRPQGAHNEQFF
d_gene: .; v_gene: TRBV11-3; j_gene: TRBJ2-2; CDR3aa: CASSLERGKGTGELFF
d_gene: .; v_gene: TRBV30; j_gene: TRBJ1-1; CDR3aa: CAWRGRQGGNTEAFF
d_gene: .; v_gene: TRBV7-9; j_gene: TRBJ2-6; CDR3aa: CASSLQVQHSGANVLTF
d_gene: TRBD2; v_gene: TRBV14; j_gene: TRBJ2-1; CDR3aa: CASSQDRRLAVFDEQFF
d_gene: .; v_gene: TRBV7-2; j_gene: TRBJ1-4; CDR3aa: CASSFMTYGQLFF
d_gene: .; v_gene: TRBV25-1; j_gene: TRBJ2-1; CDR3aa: CASSGRLSEQFF
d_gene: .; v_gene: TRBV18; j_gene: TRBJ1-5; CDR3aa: CASSLKQGDQPQHF
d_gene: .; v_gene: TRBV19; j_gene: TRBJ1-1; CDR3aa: CASSIGGAIGSEAFF
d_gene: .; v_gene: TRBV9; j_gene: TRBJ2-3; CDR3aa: CASSKNLAGGAGGRDTQYF
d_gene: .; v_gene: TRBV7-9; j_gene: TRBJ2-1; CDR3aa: CASSPYTNEQFF
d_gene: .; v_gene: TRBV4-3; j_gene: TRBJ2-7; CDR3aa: CASSQDLTKTYEQYF
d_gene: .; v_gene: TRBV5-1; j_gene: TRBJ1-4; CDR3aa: CASSLRGVDEKLFF
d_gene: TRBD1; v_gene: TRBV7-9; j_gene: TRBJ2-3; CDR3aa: CASSKDRDRGDTQYF
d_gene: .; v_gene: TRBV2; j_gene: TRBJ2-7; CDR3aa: CASTRDNYEQYF
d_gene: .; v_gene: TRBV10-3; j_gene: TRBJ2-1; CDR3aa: CAIRTPGEGNEQFF
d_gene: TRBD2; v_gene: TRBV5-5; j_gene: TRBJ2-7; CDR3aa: CASSFDGLASEQYF
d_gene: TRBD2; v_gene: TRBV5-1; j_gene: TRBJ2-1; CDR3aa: CATKRLAGIDEQFF
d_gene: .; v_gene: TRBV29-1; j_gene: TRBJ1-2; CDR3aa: CSDVRGKSGYTF
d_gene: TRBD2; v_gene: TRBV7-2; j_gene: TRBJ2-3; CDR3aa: CASSLRLAASTDTQYF
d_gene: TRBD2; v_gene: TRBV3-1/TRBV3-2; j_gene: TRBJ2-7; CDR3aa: CASSPNPGGYEQYF
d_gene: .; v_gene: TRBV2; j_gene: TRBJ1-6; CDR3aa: CASRQLEQHNSPLHF
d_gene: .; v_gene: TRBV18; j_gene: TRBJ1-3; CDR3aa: CASSVEASGNTIYF
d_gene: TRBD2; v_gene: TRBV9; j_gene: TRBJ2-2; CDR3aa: CASSASGVHGELFF
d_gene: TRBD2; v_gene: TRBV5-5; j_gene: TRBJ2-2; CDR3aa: CASSLAGGPGELFF
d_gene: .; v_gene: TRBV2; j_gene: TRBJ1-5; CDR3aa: CASSLDRTFSNQPQHF
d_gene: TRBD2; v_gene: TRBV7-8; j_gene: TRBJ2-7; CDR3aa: CASSVGAGGPYEQYF
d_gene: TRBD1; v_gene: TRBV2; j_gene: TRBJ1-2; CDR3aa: CASSYRTGKVNYGYTF
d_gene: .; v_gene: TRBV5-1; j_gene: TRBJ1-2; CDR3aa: CASSLEGVAEDGYTF
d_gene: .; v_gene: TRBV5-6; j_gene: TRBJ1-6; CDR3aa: CASTGGAGTYNSPLHF
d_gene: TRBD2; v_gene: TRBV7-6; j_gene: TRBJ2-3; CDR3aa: CASSLAGGRGSDTQYF
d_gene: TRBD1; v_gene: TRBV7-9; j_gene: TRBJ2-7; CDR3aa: CASSLVRRGGAAEQYF
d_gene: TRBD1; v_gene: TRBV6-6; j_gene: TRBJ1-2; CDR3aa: CASRPDRAYGYTF
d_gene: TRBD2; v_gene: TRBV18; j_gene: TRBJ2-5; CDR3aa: CASSFGGTYQETQYF
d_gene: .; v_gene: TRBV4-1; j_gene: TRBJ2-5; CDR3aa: CASSQVKAGGYSTQYF